The following is a T cell receptor beta chain sequence with its context. These data are taken from a study of shared T cell receptors in the human thymus. The CDR3 length is 16 residues. With 3 bases clipped from V and 3 bases from J, the junction kept 7 bases outside the gene matches. The germline CDR1 and CDR2 sequences are SGHTA and FQGNSA. Assay used: immunoSEQ multiplex PCR; TCRdb lists only in-frame clones, some missing. In the table there are around 340,000 clones, approximately 95% of which are singletons. This rearrangement joins TRBV7-2 to TRBJ1-2; 10 bases align to TRBD1. The sequence derives from a human donor. Sequencing used thymocytes. The CDR3 is CASSFRTGGIYYGYTF. CDR3 bases: TGTGCCAGCAGCTTTCGGACAGGGGGTATCTACTATGGCTACACCTTC.